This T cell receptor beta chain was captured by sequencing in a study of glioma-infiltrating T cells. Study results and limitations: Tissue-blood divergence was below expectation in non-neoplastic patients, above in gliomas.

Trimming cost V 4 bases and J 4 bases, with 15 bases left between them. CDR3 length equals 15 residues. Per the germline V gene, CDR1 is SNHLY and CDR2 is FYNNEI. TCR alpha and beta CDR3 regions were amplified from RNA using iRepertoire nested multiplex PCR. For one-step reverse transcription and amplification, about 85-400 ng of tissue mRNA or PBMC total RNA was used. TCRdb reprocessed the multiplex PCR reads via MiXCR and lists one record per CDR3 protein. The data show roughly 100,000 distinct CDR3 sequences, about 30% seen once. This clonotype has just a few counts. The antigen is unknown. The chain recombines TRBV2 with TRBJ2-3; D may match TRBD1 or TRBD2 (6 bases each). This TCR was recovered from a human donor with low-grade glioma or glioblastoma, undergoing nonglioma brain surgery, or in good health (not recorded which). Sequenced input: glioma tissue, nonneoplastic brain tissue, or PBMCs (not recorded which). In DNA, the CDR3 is TGTGCCAGCAGTGTGTCGGGGGCCACAGCAGATACGCAGTATTTT. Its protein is CASSVSGATADTQYF.